The clone carrying this T cell receptor beta chain was detected only once. What it recognizes is unknown. The sample has other DNA sequences that encode this CDR3 too. The data originate from a study of Ad26.COV2.S vaccination and SARS-CoV-2 variants. Study-wide findings and caveats: Reportedly, spike-specific CD8+ and CD4+ T cell responses achieved substantial breadth once vaccination had taken place.

TCRdb's copy holds only in-frame clones and misses some; the assay was immunoSEQ multiplex PCR. The table lists hundreds of thousands of clones, 70% to 90% of them singletons. The treatment denotes: approximately 18 received Ad26.COV2.S at low or high dose, single or two shots; about 5 received placebo; per-sample allocation not given. It was on day 63 after the first vaccine or placebo injection that samples were taken. Cohort 1b enrolled adults aged 18-55 years in Boston. V shed 3 bases and J 4 bases; nucleotides not matched to a gene: 1. The CDR3 loop spans 13 amino acids. The sample here was peripheral blood, taken in a trial of Ad26.COV2.S vaccine versus placebo. V gene TRBV12-3 or TRBV12-4 combines with J gene TRBJ2-7; 9 nucleotides match TRBD2. This TCR derives from a person between 18 and 60 years old who received the Ad26.COV2.S COVID-19 vaccine or a placebo. CDR3 DNA sequence: TGTGCCAGCAGTTTGGGACTAGCTTACGAGCAGTACTTC. Encoded protein: CASSLGLAYEQYF.